The 19 T cell receptor beta chains presented below share a single source sample, sequenced in a study of human T cells and chemical hapten exposure. The time point: patch test 2, 6 weeks after DPC sensitization. This sample's treatment: therapeutic diphenylcyclopropenone sensitization with weekly scalp DPC. TCRdb recomputed calls from the RACE reads with MiXCR, one row per CDR3 protein. This sample has about 78,000 distinct CDR3 sequences, with 8.5% to 9% found just once. Material: whole blood, obtained in connection with sensitization to the hapten diphenylcyclopropenone (DPC). These receptors were taken from a woman aged 50 to 60 with alopecia areata. Some clones in this sample may be carry-over from other donors' samples.

J is TRBJ1-5 and V is TRBV6-1; D is perhaps TRBD1 (5 bases). This CDR3 contains 15 residues. Trimming took off 2 bases at V and 7 bases at J, with 15 bases between the two ends. The germline V gene has CDR1 MNHNS and CDR2 SASEGT. The CDR3 DNA sequence: TGTGCCAGCAGTGAAAGCAGGGCGGGAAGGCAGCCCCAGCATTTT. It codes for CASSESRAGRQPQHF.

This clonotype was detected ten times or more. This chain links TRBV29-1 with TRBJ1-2, with D possibly matching TRBD1 (6 bases). This CDR3 has 13 residues. Germline CDR1 and CDR2: SQVTM and ANQGSEA. The V end was cut by 4 bases, the J end by 2 bases, with 11 bases between. CDR3 amino acids: CSVGRGPNYGYTF. CDR3 DNA sequence: TGCAGCGTTGGTCGGGGGCCCAACTATGGCTACACCTTC.

This clonotype was counted ten times or more. This chain's CDR3 is CASSSIGNTIYF. In DNA form, the CDR3 reads TGTGCCAGCAGCTCAATAGGAAACACCATATATTTT. V gene TRBV7-9 combines with J gene TRBJ1-3; the D is unclear. Trimming removed 4 bases at V and 4 bases at J, with 5 bases between. This CDR3 contains 12 residues. Germline loops: CDR1 SEHNR, CDR2 FQNEAQ (reference sequence).

This clonotype was picked up a small number of times. V is TRBV10-2 and J is TRBJ2-5, with TRBD2 matching 13 bases. CDR1 and CDR2 (germline): WSHSY, SAAADI. This CDR3 region has 17 residues. Losses at the gene ends were 3 bases for V and 5 bases for J; bases not matched to a gene: 9. CDR3 sequence (DNA): TGCGCCAGCAGTGATGGGCGACTAGCGGGAGGAAGGGAGACCCAGTACTTC. It specifies CASSDGRLAGGRETQYF.

The J gene is TRBJ1-1, the V gene TRBV20-1; D ambiguous. The V gene lost 1 base and the J gene lost 5 bases, with 11 bases spanning the gap. The CDR3 is 13 residues long. Germline V gene data show CDR1 as DFQATT and CDR2 as SNEGSKA (reference sequence). The CDR3 loop is CSARVSGGTEAFF. CDR3 bases: TGCAGTGCTAGAGTTTCTGGAGGGACTGAAGCTTTCTTT.

V and J are TRBV16 and TRBJ2-6, with TRBD1 as a possible D gene (6 bases). The germline V gene encodes CDR1 KGHSY and CDR2 FQNENV. Trimming took 4 bases from V and 0 from J, leaving 10 bases between them. This CDR3 region has 16 residues. The CDR3 reads CASSPTGTSGANVLTF. CDR3 nucleotide sequence: TGTGCCAGCAGCCCGACAGGCACCTCTGGGGCCAACGTCCTGACTTTC.

This clonotype was recorded many times. The V call is TRBV27, the J call TRBJ1-5; weak D call: TRBD1 (6 bases). CDR3 length: 15 amino acids. Germline V gives CDR1 MNHEY, CDR2 SMNVEV (reference sequence). V was pared by 3 bases and J by 4 bases, with 13 bases between. CDR3 nucleotides: TGTGCCAGCAGTTTGTCGGGGGCGCGGAATCAGCCCCAGCATTTT. Its protein product is CASSLSGARNQPQHF.

CDR3 protein: CASSLRGAGSFRFPFGNSPLHF. In nucleotides, the CDR3 is TGTGCCAGCAGTTTAAGAGGTGCAGGGTCCTTCAGGTTTCCATTTGGAAATTCACCCCTCCACTTT. The chain employs TRBV27 and TRBJ1-6, with D maybe TRBD1 (5 bases). V was trimmed by 2 bases and J by 7 bases, leaving 33 bases between them. CDR3 size: 22 residues. Germline assignment: CDR1 MNHEY and CDR2 SMNVEV (reference sequence).

This clonotype appeared a few times. This rearrangement joins TRBV5-6 to TRBJ2-6, with D hard to call. The CDR3 has 15 residues. The germline CDR1 and CDR2 sequences are SGHDT and YYEEEE. V was pared by 5 bases and J by 0 bases, with 9 bases between. This CDR3 is CASSTGLSGANVLTF. The CDR3 region has the DNA TGTGCCAGCAGTACGGGCCTCTCTGGGGCCAACGTCCTGACTTTC. Using reference TRBV5-6 and TRBJ2-6 for the parts outside the CDR3, the full variable domain is DAGVTQSPTHLIKTRGQQVTLRCSPKSGHDTVSWYQQALGQGPQFIFQYYEEEERQRGNFPDRFSGHQFPNYSSELNVNALLLGDSALYLCASSTGLSGANVLTFGAGSRLTVL.

This clonotype was seen a few times. The V gene is TRBV28, the J gene TRBJ2-7; either TRBD1 or TRBD2 may supply D (5 bases each). CDR1 is MDHEN and CDR2 is SYDVKM in the germline V gene. The CDR3 length is 12 residues. Trimming removed 5 bases at V and 2 bases at J, with 7 bases between. The CDR3 DNA is TGTGCCAGCAGTAAGGGACCCTACGAGCAGTACTTC. It yields the protein CASSKGPYEQYF. Using reference TRBV28 and TRBJ2-7 for the parts outside the CDR3, the full variable domain is DVKVTQSSRYLVKRTGEKVFLECVQDMDHENMFWYRQDPGLGLRLIYFSYDVKMKEKGDIPEGYSVSREKKERFSLILESASTNQTSMYLCASSKGPYEQYFGPGTRLTVT.

This clonotype was detected many times. J is TRBJ1-1 and V is TRBV12-3 or TRBV12-4; 7 positions match TRBD1. Trimming took 5 bases from V and 4 from J; bases not matched to a gene: 7. The CDR3 covers 14 residues. The CDR3 region is CASSLTGRGTEAFF. The CDR3 region has the DNA TGTGCCAGCAGTCTGACAGGGAGGGGCACTGAAGCTTTCTTT.

This clonotype came up a few times. The V gene is TRBV12-3 or TRBV12-4, the J gene TRBJ1-2; 7 bases align to TRBD1. V shed 7 bases and J 4 bases; nucleotides not matched to a gene: 15. The CDR3 extends over 16 amino acids. CDR3 coding DNA: TGTGCCAGCACAGGGGGACCCCCAAAAACGGGCTATGGCTACACCTTC. As protein: CASTGGPPKTGYGYTF.

The chain recombines TRBV6-2 or TRBV6-3 with TRBJ2-1; 8 bases are shared with TRBD1. The CDR3 is 16 residues long. CDR1 is MNHEY and CDR2 is SVGEGT in the germline V gene. V was pared by 6 bases and J by 7 bases, with 14 bases of the junction left unmatched. CDR3 sequence reads: CASSRLGQGIGNEQFF. In DNA, the CDR3 is TGTGCCAGCAGCCGTCTAGGACAGGGAATTGGGAATGAGCAGTTCTTC.

This clonotype occurred a few times. This CDR3 reads CATSDLGTEAFF. CDR3 DNA sequence: TGTGCCACCAGTGATTTGGGCACTGAAGCTTTCTTT. The rearrangement links TRBV24-1 to TRBJ1-1; no definite D call. CDR3 length: 12 residues. The V and J ends lost 0 bases and 4 bases respectively, with 2 bases between them. Per germline, CDR1 KGHDR and CDR2 SFDVKD.

The chain has TRBV6-5 and TRBJ1-1; no clear D gene. V was cut by 4 bases and J by 1 base, with 7 bases left in between. Germline values: CDR1 MNHEY, CDR2 SVGAGI. This CDR3 has 13 amino acids. The CDR3 sequence: CASSWPGNTEAFF. The CDR3 DNA is TGTGCCAGCAGTTGGCCGGGGAACACTGAAGCTTTCTTT.

In its sample, this clonotype was seen many times. The V gene is TRBV6-5, the J gene TRBJ1-6; D not certain. V dropped 2 bases and J dropped 7 bases, with 9 bases sitting between them. Looked up from germline, CDR1 is MNHEY and CDR2 is SVGAGI. CDR3 length equals 14 residues. CDR3 in amino acids: CASSYGSANSPLHF. The CDR3 DNA is TGTGCCAGCAGTTACGGGTCGGCGAATTCACCCCTCCACTTT.

This clonotype has at least ten counts. The CDR3 here is CAWVPGQTYSGEQYF. CDR3 sequence (DNA): TGTGCCTGGGTCCCGGGACAGACCTACTCGGGTGAGCAGTACTTC. This chain joins TRBV30 and TRBJ2-7, with TRBD1 identical over 7 bases. From germline, CDR1 is GTSNPN and CDR2 SVGIG (reference sequence). The CDR3 consists of 15 residues. V dropped 5 bases and J dropped 7; count of bases not matched to a gene: 17.

This clonotype has a count of ten or more. V gene TRBV29-1 combines with J gene TRBJ1-1; D gene uncertain. Deletions cut 4 bases from V and 6 bases from J, with 6 bases between. Germline assignment: CDR1 SQVTM and CDR2 ANQGSEA. This CDR3 comprises 10 residues. CDR3 sequence reads: CSVVSSEAFF. The CDR3 bases are TGCAGCGTTGTCTCCTCTGAAGCTTTCTTT.

As DNA, the CDR3 is TGTGCCAGCAGCCAGACCGGGGGCTCCTACGAGCAGTACTTC. Translating it yields CASSQTGGSYEQYF. V usage is TRBV14 and J usage is TRBJ2-7; tentatively, D is TRBD2 (6 bases). Trimming shortened V by 3 bases and J by 0 bases, and 9 bases separated the two germline ends. This CDR3 spans 14 amino acids. CDR1 and CDR2 (germline): SGHDN, FVKESK.